These T cell receptor beta chains were read from a single sample in a study of long-term antiretroviral therapy in people with HIV. Repertoires were generated with immunoSEQ multiplex PCR, while TCRdb's copy carries only in-frame clones and drops some. The sample includes nearly 50,000 clones, around 84% of them seen just once. The sequencing used unsorted PBMCs, collected 0.8 years after starting antiretroviral therapy. The receptors here all came from a young woman with HIV. Both conserved end residues are part of each CDR3. Each record gives: J gene, D gene, V gene, clone size, CDR3 DNA, CDR3 protein. A D gene is named only where the DNA matches it firmly. The size entry is marked missing in some rows and otherwise reads once, few, many or a size class.

J: TRBJ1-4; D: NA; V: TRBV6-5; size: NA; DNA: TGTGCCAGCAGTCCAGGGGTGGAAGGTGAAAAACTGTTTTTT; CDR3: CASSPGVEGEKLFF
J: TRBJ2-2; D: NA; V: TRBV29-1; size: NA; DNA: TGCAGCGGACTGGGGCATTCGAACACCGGGGAGCTGTTTTTT; CDR3: CSGLGHSNTGELFF
J: TRBJ1-2; D: TRBD1; V: TRBV4-3; size: NA; DNA: TGCGCCAGCAGCCAAGAACCGACAGGGGCCTATGGCTACACCTTC; CDR3: CASSQEPTGAYGYTF
J: TRBJ2-1; D: TRBD1; V: TRBV15; size: NA; DNA: TGTGCCACCAGCGGTAACCGAGGACAGGGAGGGCAGTTCTTC; CDR3: CATSGNRGQGGQFF
J: TRBJ1-2; D: NA; V: TRBV19; size: NA; DNA: TGTGCCAGTAGTATAGACGCCCGTACGGCGGTAGGCGGCTACACCTTC; CDR3: CASSIDARTAVGGYTF
J: TRBJ2-7; D: NA; V: TRBV5-5; size: NA; DNA: TGTGCCAGCAGTGTTGGCGGGGTAAGCTCCTACGAGCAGTACTTC; CDR3: CASSVGGVSSYEQYF
J: TRBJ1-4; D: TRBD1; V: TRBV28; size: NA; DNA: TGTGCCAGCAGCCCGTTACAGGGGGCAGGCGAAAAACTGTTTTTT; CDR3: CASSPLQGAGEKLFF
J: TRBJ1-2; D: NA; V: TRBV11-2; size: NA; DNA: TGTGCCAGCAGCCCCACTCCCACCTGGGACTATGGCTACACCTTC; CDR3: CASSPTPTWDYGYTF
J: TRBJ2-3; D: TRBD2; V: TRBV7-7; size: NA; DNA: TGTGCTAGCAGCCGGGAGGGCGGTGATACGCAGTATTTT; CDR3: CASSREGGDTQYF
J: TRBJ2-1; D: TRBD2; V: TRBV5-1; size: NA; DNA: TGCGCCAGCAGCCTGTCTAGCGGGCAGCAGTTCTTC; CDR3: CASSLSSGQQFF
J: TRBJ1-2; D: NA; V: TRBV28; size: NA; DNA: TGTGCCAGCCAAAGACCACAGGGCCATGGCTACACCTTC; CDR3: CASQRPQGHGYTF
J: TRBJ2-5; D: TRBD1; V: TRBV7-9; size: NA; DNA: TGTGCCAGCAGCACCGCGCTTGGACAGGGGGCCAGATACCAAGAGACCCAGTACTTC; CDR3: CASSTALGQGARYQETQYF
J: TRBJ2-3; D: TRBD2; V: TRBV5-4; size: NA; DNA: TGTGCCAGCAGCTTGGCCCGTAGAGCGGGAGTATCGGGCACAGATACGCAGTATTTT; CDR3: CASSLARRAGVSGTDTQYF
J: TRBJ1-2; D: NA; V: TRBV5-1; size: NA; DNA: TGCGCCAGCAGCCCGTCGGGACCGCCGGGTAGCTACACCTTC; CDR3: CASSPSGPPGSYTF
J: TRBJ2-1; D: TRBD1; V: TRBV13; size: NA; DNA: TGTGCCAGCAGCCCCCGGGACAGGGCCCACTACAATGAGCAGTTCTTC; CDR3: CASSPRDRAHYNEQFF
J: TRBJ2-1; D: TRBD2; V: TRBV13; size: NA; DNA: TGTGCCAGCAGTCTAGCGGGAGGGCCCCACAATGAGCAGTTCTTC; CDR3: CASSLAGGPHNEQFF
J: TRBJ2-1; D: NA; V: TRBV7-3; size: NA; DNA: TGTGCCAGCAGCCCCGAAACCGGACATGATGAGCAGTTCTTC; CDR3: CASSPETGHDEQFF
J: TRBJ2-1; D: TRBD2; V: TRBV19; size: NA; DNA: TGTGCCAGTAGTATCGTGACTAGCGGGAGCCATGAGCAGTTCTTC; CDR3: CASSIVTSGSHEQFF
J: TRBJ2-1; D: NA; V: TRBV14; size: NA; DNA: TGTGCCAGCAGCCATACCGTTGAGCAGTTCTTC; CDR3: CASSHTVEQFF
J: TRBJ2-7; D: NA; V: TRBV27; size: once; DNA: TGTGCCAGCAGCTATAGGACAGACTACGAGCAGTACTTC; CDR3: CASSYRTDYEQYF
J: TRBJ2-7; D: TRBD2; V: TRBV7-9; size: NA; DNA: TGTGCCAGCAGCTTAGTAGCGGGGGCCTCCTACGAGCAGTACTTC; CDR3: CASSLVAGASYEQYF
J: TRBJ1-5; D: NA; V: TRBV5-5; size: NA; DNA: TGTGCCAGCAGCTTGGAGTGGACTGGCAATCAGCCCCAGCATTTT; CDR3: CASSLEWTGNQPQHF
J: TRBJ2-6; D: NA; V: TRBV2; size: NA; DNA: TGTGCCAGCAGGGGGGGAATGGTCTCTGGGGCCAACGTCCTGACTTTC; CDR3: CASRGGMVSGANVLTF